This T cell receptor (beta chain) emerged from a study of response to subunit inactivated influenza vaccine. A single record per CDR3 protein comes from TCRdb applying MiXCR to the RT-PCR reads. The table records approximately 520,000 distinct CDR3 sequences, approximately 16% of them present only once. This clonotype was observed many times. The sequence derives from a man between 50 and 75 years old who received an inactivated influenza vaccine. The sequencing here drew on CD4+ T cells sorted from PBMCs, taken approximately 25 months after vaccination.

The CDR3 region is CASSMTGGSQPQHF. In DNA form, the CDR3 reads TGTGCCAGCAGCATGACAGGGGGCAGTCAGCCCCAGCATTTT. V usage is TRBV12-3 or TRBV12-4 and J usage is TRBJ1-5; TRBD1 agrees at 10 bases. The CDR3 runs to 14 residues. V lost 6 bases, J lost 6 bases, and 5 bases stayed unmatched.